The 18 T cell receptor beta chains reported below all come from one sample, sequenced in a study of OX40 agonist ivuxolimab in advanced cancers. Here immunoSEQ multiplex PCR was the method, and the copy in TCRdb shows in-frame clones only, minus some. Counted here are 55,000 to 65,000 clones, 82% occurring once; the ten biggest clones make up roughly 0.47%. The sequencing used CD4+ or CD8+ T cells sorted from blood, collected in a trial of the OX40 agonist ivuxolimab. The source is an adult with an advanced solid tumor such as melanoma, head and neck, liver or kidney cancer.

V gene TRBV7-2 combines with J gene TRBJ2-3; maybe TRBD2 (6 bases). Germline CDR1 reads SGHTA; CDR2 reads FQGNSA. This CDR3 is built from 13 residues. With 8 bases removed from V and 0 bases from J, the gap between germline ends came to 9 bases. CDR3: CASSGTSTDTQYF. CDR3 DNA: TGTGCCAGCTCCGGGACTAGCACAGATACGCAGTATTTT.

In its sample, this clone ranks as medium-sized. This chain joins TRBV6-1 and TRBJ2-5; TRBD2 matches 8 bases. Looked up from germline, CDR1 is MNHNS and CDR2 is SASEGT. V shed 2 bases and J 5 bases; nucleotides not matched to a gene: 7. This CDR3 contains 15 residues. The chain's CDR3 is CASSELGLEVETQYF. The CDR3, as DNA: TGTGCCAGCAGTGAACTGGGACTAGAGGTCGAGACCCAGTACTTC.

This clone was observed a handful of times. The chain has TRBV18 and TRBJ1-5; 10 nucleotides agree with TRBD1. The J segment lost 6 bases and the V segment lost 3 bases, leaving 8 bases of the junction unmatched. This CDR3 is built from 16 residues. Germline V gene sequence: CDR1 KGHSH, CDR2 LQKENI. CDR3 nucleotide sequence: TGTGCCAGCTCACCTACCGGGACAGGGGAAGGTCAGCCCCAGCATTTT. This codes for CASSPTGTGEGQPQHF.

The chain couples TRBV6-5 to TRBJ2-2; D possibly corresponds to TRBD1 (5 bases). CDR3 length: 14 residues. Germline V gives CDR1 MNHEY, CDR2 SVGAGI. Between the trimmed V and J ends, which lost 6 bases and 4 bases, there was a span of 12 bases. As DNA, the CDR3 is TGTGCCAGCAGGACCAGGGTGGCCACCGGGGAGCTGTTTTTT. Translating gives CASRTRVATGELFF.

The J gene is TRBJ2-5, the V gene TRBV19, with 7 bases aligning to TRBD1. V was pared by 5 bases and J by 5 bases, with 8 bases of the junction left unmatched. Germline assignment: CDR1 LNHDA and CDR2 SQIVND (reference sequence). This CDR3 has 14 residues. The CDR3, as DNA: TGTGCCAGTAGTGGAAGGACAGGACATGAGACCCAGTACTTC. Translated: CASSGRTGHETQYF.

J is TRBJ1-2 and V is TRBV7-9; D remains unclear. The V and J ends lost 1 base and 4 bases respectively, with 10 bases between them. Germline assignment: CDR1 SEHNR and CDR2 FQNEAQ (reference sequence). This CDR3 region has 14 residues. The CDR3 DNA sequence: TGTGCCAGCAGCTTAGAGGCACGCCCCTATGGCTACACCTTC. It specifies CASSLEARPYGYTF.

This clone was observed a few times. V and J are TRBV29-1 and TRBJ2-3, with 10 bases fitting TRBD2. The CDR3 is 13 amino acids. Germline CDR1 SQVTM, CDR2 ANQGSEA. With 8 bases clipped from V and 2 bases from J, the junction kept 4 bases outside the gene matches. The CDR3 DNA reads TGCAGCTCGAGCGGGGGGGTCACAGATACGCAGTATTTT. Its translation is CSSSGGVTDTQYF.

V is TRBV29-1 and J is TRBJ2-7, with 11 bases matching TRBD2. This CDR3 region has 15 residues. The germline V gene has CDR1 SQVTM and CDR2 ANQGSEA. J was trimmed by 3 bases and V by 0 bases; bases with no gene match: 4. The CDR3 nucleotides are TGCAGCGTTGAAGATCGGGGGACTAGCGGCTACGAGCAGTACTTC. Translation: CSVEDRGTSGYEQYF.

J is TRBJ2-3 and V is TRBV5-1, with D perhaps matching TRBD2 (7 bases). The CDR3 covers 14 residues. Per germline, CDR1 SGHRS and CDR2 YFSETQ. With 4 bases removed from V and 0 bases from J, the gap between germline ends came to 9 bases. Here the CDR3 reads CASSRGASTDTQYF. The CDR3 nucleotides read TGCGCCAGCAGCCGGGGGGCTAGCACAGATACGCAGTATTTT.

V usage is TRBV11-1 and J usage is TRBJ2-7; D is ambiguous. Germline values: CDR1 SGHAT, CDR2 FQDESV (reference sequence). V dropped 0 bases and J dropped 0 bases, with 15 bases sitting between them. This CDR3 spans 17 amino acids. The CDR3 loop is CASSLARLRQSSYEQYF. The DNA of the CDR3 is TGTGCCAGCAGCTTAGCCCGCCTGCGGCAGAGCTCCTACGAGCAGTACTTC.

This chain uses TRBV11-2 with TRBJ2-5; D is unresolved. The V and J ends lost 10 bases and 4 bases respectively, with 16 bases between them. CDR3 length: 13 amino acids. Germline V CDR1 and CDR2: SGHAT, FQNNGV. The CDR3 protein is CATNIDGAETQYF. Written as DNA, the CDR3 is TGTGCCACGAATATAGACGGCGCAGAGACCCAGTACTTC.

This clone is medium-sized in the sample. The CDR3 loop reads CASSIGLRLGYGYTF. The CDR3 bases are TGTGCCAGTAGTATTGGGCTGCGATTGGGGTATGGCTACACCTTC. The chain couples TRBV19 to TRBJ1-2; the D is unclear. The CDR3 loop spans 15 amino acids. Germline CDR1 and CDR2: LNHDA and SQIVND (reference sequence). Trimming cost V 3 bases and J 5 bases, with 16 bases left between them.

The CDR3 sequence is CASSLPGQGNTGELFF. DNA of the CDR3: TGTGCCAGCTCACTACCGGGACAGGGGAATACCGGGGAGCTGTTTTTT. The rearrangement uses TRBV18 and TRBJ2-2; 10 nucleotides agree with TRBD1. J was trimmed by 5 bases and V by 4 bases; bases with no gene match: 7. Germline V gives CDR1 KGHSH, CDR2 LQKENI. The CDR3 sequence is 16 residues long.

The chain combines TRBV2 with TRBJ2-1, with no clear D. This CDR3 region has 14 residues. Trimming shortened V by 4 bases and J by 3 bases, and 10 bases separated the two germline ends. Germline CDR1 and CDR2: SNHLY and FYNNEI. CDR3 nucleotides: TGTGCCAGCAGTGGGTCCCTTTTCTACAATGAGCAGTTCTTC. Its translation is CASSGSLFYNEQFF.

The count of this clone is one. The V gene is TRBV19, the J gene TRBJ2-5; 10 bases align to TRBD2. This CDR3 comprises 16 residues. Germline V gene data show CDR1 as LNHDA and CDR2 as SQIVND (reference sequence). The V gene end was trimmed by 5 bases and the J gene end by 5 bases; junction bases not matched to a gene: 11. CDR3 sequence (DNA): TGTGCCAGTAGTCCCCAGCGGGGAGCGGGAGGGGAGACCCAGTACTTC. Residues: CASSPQRGAGGETQYF. Looking up the rest from reference TRBV19 and TRBJ2-5 gives the full variable domain: DGGITQSPKYLFRKEGQNVTLSCEQNLNHDAMYWYRQDPGQGLRLIYYSQIVNDFQKGDIAEGYSVSREKKESFPLTVTSAQKNPTAFYLCASSPQRGAGGETQYFGPGTRLLVL.

V usage is TRBV7-2 and J usage is TRBJ2-7; 12 nucleotides match TRBD2. This CDR3 contains 14 residues. Germline lookup yields CDR1 SGHTA and CDR2 FQGNSA. After removal of 5 bases from V and 3 bases from J, the junction contained 2 bases not matched to a gene. In DNA, the CDR3 is TGTGCCAGCAGCGTGGGACTAGCGGGCTACGAGCAGTACTTC. Its protein is CASSVGLAGYEQYF.

The V call is TRBV28, the J call TRBJ2-2; 7 nucleotides agree with TRBD2. The germline V gene has CDR1 MDHEN and CDR2 SYDVKM. Trimming at V came to 1 base and at J to 5 bases, leaving 7 bases not matched to a gene. This CDR3 region has 16 residues. Here the CDR3 DNA reads TGTGCCAGCAGTTTATTGCTAGCGGCAAGGACCGGGGAGCTGTTTTTT. Residues: CASSLLLAARTGELFF.

The chain has TRBV5-1 and TRBJ2-7, with TRBD1 matching over 10 bases. This CDR3 is built from 16 residues. CDR1 and CDR2 (germline): SGHRS, YFSETQ. Germline trimming cut 4 bases from V and 4 bases from J; bases unmatched to any gene: 11. The CDR3, as DNA: TGCGCCAGCAGCACCTTCCCCGGGACAGGGGAGTACGAGCAGTACTTC. Translation: CASSTFPGTGEYEQYF. Variable domain in full (rest from reference TRBV5-1 and TRBJ2-7): KAGVTQTPRYLIKTRGQQVTLSCSPISGHRSVSWYQQTPGQGLQFLFEYFSETQRNKGNFPGRFSGRQFSNSRSEMNVSTLELGDSALYLCASSTFPGTGEYEQYFGPGTRLTVT.